This TCR beta chain was recovered during a study of T cell repertoires in cytomegalovirus infection. At the level of the study: Signatures in public TCR beta sequences pointed to both CMV infection and matching HLA type. Study results and caveats: CMV-specific TCR beta clonotypes restricted by HLA-C were the ones dominating the ex vivo response.

TCRdb passed the reads through MiXCR, listing each CDR3 protein once. The top ten hold roughly an eighth of the sample, which has about 450,000 distinct CDR3 sequences, under 40% seen once. This clonotype was detected only a few times. Its antigen is unidentified. CDR1 is SEHNR and CDR2 is FQNEAQ in the germline V gene (reference sequence). The CDR3 contains 15 residues. V shed 5 bases and J 2 bases; nucleotides not matched to a gene: 9. The V and J genes are TRBV7-9 and TRBJ2-7; 7 nucleotides align to TRBD1. This TCR was recovered from a human donor in good health (CMV status not recorded). Some clones in this sample may be carry-over from other donors' samples. The specimen was PBMCs. The CDR3 region has the DNA TGTGCCAGCAGCCACAACCGACAGGGTACCTACGAGCAGTACTTC. This sequence encodes CASSHNRQGTYEQYF.